One sample yielded the 27 T cell receptor beta chains listed below, sequenced in a study of CD8 T cells in ankylosing spondylitis. Using its own MiXCR run on the 5' RACE reads, TCRdb lists one record per CDR3 protein. The data contain roughly 160,000 distinct CDR3 sequences, around a tenth of them singletons. The material sequenced was blood, either unsorted or a sorted T cell fraction (not recorded which). These receptors were taken from a male donor with ankylosing spondylitis or in good health (not recorded which).

V and J are TRBV12-3 or TRBV12-4 and TRBJ2-1; tentative D call: TRBD2 (6 bases). The V end was cut by 7 bases, the J end by 4 bases, with 23 bases between. The CDR3 contains 17 residues. CDR3 region: CASTGSGLSNAYNEQFF. CDR3 DNA sequence: TGTGCCAGCACCGGGAGCGGACTCAGCAACGCTTACAATGAGCAGTTCTTC.

This clonotype was seen at least ten times. The V and J genes are TRBV20-1 and TRBJ1-1; D is unresolved. Trimming removed 3 bases from V and 6 bases from J, with 11 bases in between. Germline values: CDR1 DFQATT, CDR2 SNEGSKA (reference sequence). The CDR3 is made up of 12 amino acids. The CDR3 DNA sequence: TGCAGTGCTAGCAAGCCGGGCGCTGAAGCTTTCTTT. Translation gives CSASKPGAEAFF.

This clonotype was observed at least ten times. This chain connects TRBV5-1 to TRBJ1-2, with D perhaps matching TRBD1 (6 bases). The CDR3 is 16 residues long. Looked up from germline, CDR1 is SGHRS and CDR2 is YFSETQ. The ends were cut back, 3 bases at V and 8 bases at J, with 23 bases in the middle. The CDR3 coding sequence is TGCGCCAGCAGCTCTAGGATGGGGGGCCGAAGAGAAGGCTACACCTTC. It encodes CASSSRMGGRREGYTF.

This clonotype showed up many times. V and J are TRBV12-3 or TRBV12-4 and TRBJ1-1; D is ambiguous. V gave up 2 bases and J gave up 1 base, with 2 bases separating them. This CDR3 region has 12 residues. The CDR3 loop reads CASSLQNTEAFF. In DNA, the CDR3 is TGTGCCAGCAGTTTACAGAACACTGAAGCTTTCTTT.

In regard to this clonotype: It may be a read error: a sequence one base away is much more abundant. This sequence joins TRBV5-1 and TRBJ2-2, with 7 bases matching TRBD1. Germline CDR1 is SGHRS and CDR2 is YFSETQ. The ends lost 5 bases at V and 2 bases at J; junction bases unmatched: 6. The CDR3 loop spans 15 amino acids. In nucleotides, the CDR3 is TGCGCCAGCAGTTACGACAGGGACAACACCGGGGAGCTGTTTTTT. Translation: CASSYDRDNTGELFF.

In its sample, this clonotype was seen many times. This sequence joins TRBV12-3 or TRBV12-4 and TRBJ2-7; D uncertain. The CDR3 is 12 amino acids. The V and J ends lost 10 bases and 0 bases respectively, with 10 bases between them. The CDR3 loop is CATAAFSYEQYF. The CDR3 bases are TGTGCCACCGCAGCATTCTCCTACGAGCAGTACTTC.

This clonotype was seen repeatedly, ten times or more. This chain uses TRBV20-1 with TRBJ1-5; D uncertain. Trimming left V 2 bases short and J 2 bases short, with 7 bases between. The CDR3 extends over 13 amino acids. CDR1 and CDR2 from the germline V gene are DFQATT and SNEGSKA (reference sequence). CDR3 in amino acids: CSARQEGNQPQHF. CDR3 DNA: TGCAGTGCTAGACAGGAGGGCAATCAGCCCCAGCATTTT.

This clonotype was counted many times. The V call is TRBV28, the J call TRBJ2-7; perhaps TRBD2 as D (6 bases). The CDR3 extends over 14 amino acids. CDR1 and CDR2 (germline): MDHEN, SYDVKM. V was clipped by 5 bases and J by 2 bases, with 13 bases between them. CDR3 bases: TGTGCCAGCAGTACTGGTGGAGGGACCTACGAGCAGTACTTC. It is translated as CASSTGGGTYEQYF.

There are many counts of this clonotype. The V and J genes are TRBV20-1 and TRBJ2-5; 14 bases are shared with TRBD2. V dropped 5 bases and J dropped 5; count of bases not matched to a gene: 7. Germline loops: CDR1 DFQATT, CDR2 SNEGSKA (reference sequence). This CDR3 has 15 residues. The CDR3 DNA sequence: TGCAGTGCTTTAGGGACTAGCGGGAGAAGTGAGACCCAGTACTTC. It encodes CSALGTSGRSETQYF.

This clonotype has a count of ten or more. V is TRBV6-2 or TRBV6-3 and J is TRBJ2-7; TRBD1 agrees at 7 bases. J gave up 5 bases and V 4 bases, and 14 bases lay outside the gene matches. Germline CDR1 MNHEY, CDR2 SVGEGT. The CDR3 runs to 16 residues. The CDR3 reads CASSFPPTQTGNEQYF. CDR3 coding DNA: TGTGCCAGCAGTTTTCCGCCCACCCAGACAGGGAACGAGCAGTACTTC.

This clonotype was detected many times. The chain uses TRBV5-1 and TRBJ2-5; either TRBD1 or TRBD2 may supply D (6 bases each). V was shortened by 0 bases and J by 2 bases, with 11 bases between the two germline ends. The CDR3 sequence is 15 residues long. Germline V lookup: CDR1 SGHRS, CDR2 YFSETQ. The CDR3 DNA sequence: TGCGCCAGCAGCTTGGGAGGGGGGACGCAAGAGACCCAGTACTTC. Translating gives CASSLGGGTQETQYF.

This clonotype was detected many times. This chain connects TRBV11-2 to TRBJ2-1; TRBD2 matches at 10 bases. The CDR3 runs 18 residues. J lost 5 bases, V lost 5 bases, and 15 bases had no gene match. Germline CDR1 and CDR2: SGHAT and FQNNGV. This CDR3 is CASSHLAGASLSHNEQFF. CDR3 DNA sequence: TGTGCCAGCAGCCATCTAGCGGGGGCGTCCCTATCCCACAATGAGCAGTTCTTC.

This clonotype was counted many times. The J gene is TRBJ1-5, the V gene TRBV20-1; no clear D gene. The CDR3 has 12 amino acids. The V gene lost 2 bases and the J gene lost 10 bases, with 12 bases spanning the gap. Germline CDR1 reads DFQATT; CDR2 reads SNEGSKA (reference sequence). The CDR3 region is CSARSGLVPQHF. CDR3 coding DNA: TGCAGTGCTAGATCAGGCCTAGTCCCCCAGCATTTT.

V gene TRBV5-1 combines with J gene TRBJ2-3; 8 bases are shared with TRBD2. CDR3 length: 14 residues. The germline V gene has CDR1 SGHRS and CDR2 YFSETQ. V lost 8 bases, J lost 4 bases, and 9 bases stayed unmatched. The CDR3 sequence is CASQAGAGPDTQYF. Here the CDR3 DNA reads TGCGCCAGTCAAGCGGGGGCTGGGCCAGATACGCAGTATTTT.

This clonotype has ten or more counts. The chain employs TRBV6-1 and TRBJ1-1, with a weak D call TRBD1 (5 bases). The germline gives CDR1 MNHNS, CDR2 SASEGT. V lost 5 bases and J lost 1, with 17 bases in between. The CDR3 is made up of 16 amino acids. In nucleotides, the CDR3 is TGTGCCAGCAGTCTTTCGACTAAGGGGCCGAACACTGAAGCTTTCTTT. Translation: CASSLSTKGPNTEAFF.

The chain combines TRBV20-1 with TRBJ2-7; maybe TRBD1 (5 bases). Trimming removed 0 bases from V and 6 bases from J, with 27 bases in between. In germline, CDR1 is DFQATT, CDR2 SNEGSKA (reference sequence). The CDR3 runs to 18 residues. CDR3 in DNA: TGCAGTGCTAGAGATAATAAGGGGCGGACCTTACGGTCCCGCGAGCAGTACTTC. Protein sequence: CSARDNKGRTLRSREQYF.

This clonotype has at least ten counts. This chain joins TRBV15 and TRBJ1-2; D is undetermined. Trimming stripped 0 bases from V and 2 bases from J, with 7 bases between. The germline V gene has CDR1 LNHNV and CDR2 YYDKDF (reference sequence). The CDR3 is 14 amino acids. CDR3 coding DNA: TGTGCCACCAGCAGAGATCGAGGGAACTATGGCTACACCTTC. Encoded protein: CATSRDRGNYGYTF.

In this sample, this clonotype turned up many times. The V gene is TRBV21-1, the J gene TRBJ2-5. TRBV21-1 constitutes a pseudogene. CDR3 size: 11 residues. The CDR3 loop is CASRKAGTQYF. The CDR3 region has the DNA TGTGCCAGCAGGAAGGCGGGGACCCAGTACTTC.

The sample holds many counts of this clonotype. The CDR3 protein is CASSVSGTSSGEQFF. Here the CDR3 DNA reads TGCGCCAGCAGCGTATCCGGGACTAGCTCCGGTGAGCAGTTCTTC. The genes are TRBV5-1 and TRBJ2-1; 9 bases match TRBD2. The CDR3 is 15 amino acids. V lost 4 bases and J lost 9; bases outside the gene matches: 11. The germline V gene encodes CDR1 SGHRS and CDR2 YFSETQ.

With respect to this clonotype: The junction shows a germline mismatch at one end, possibly a read error. The rearrangement joins TRBV20-1 to TRBJ2-3; the match to TRBD2 covers 10 bases. CDR1 DFQATT and CDR2 SNEGSKA come from the germline V gene (reference sequence). This CDR3 is 15 amino acids long. CDR3 sequence reads: CCAQTLAGGTDTQYF. For the CDR3, the DNA is TGCTGTGCCCAGACCCTAGCGGGAGGCACAGATACGCAGTATTTT.

The sample holds many counts of this clonotype. The V call is TRBV12-3 or TRBV12-4, the J call TRBJ2-5; D call uncertain. This CDR3 contains 12 residues. Trimming pared 4 bases from V and 9 bases from J, leaving 12 bases between. CDR3 DNA sequence: TGTGCCAGCAGTTCGGTGATGTCGGCCCAGTACTTC. It encodes CASSSVMSAQYF.

The table lists this clonotype with many counts. V gene TRBV28 combines with J gene TRBJ1-2; D uncertain. The length of the CDR3 is 15 residues. V was pared by 5 bases and J by 4 bases, with 17 bases between. CDR1 and CDR2 (germline): MDHEN, SYDVKM. The CDR3 loop reads CASSPTDPGIYGYTF. DNA for the CDR3: TGTGCCAGCAGTCCGACCGACCCCGGGATCTATGGCTACACCTTC.

In its sample, this clonotype was seen a few times. A read error may produce the germline difference seen at one junction end. The gene calls are TRBV20-1 and TRBJ2-3; 7 positions match TRBD2. Looked up from germline, CDR1 is DFQATT and CDR2 is SNEGSKA (reference sequence). The CDR3 sequence is 17 residues long. The CDR3 DNA is TGCTGTGCTAGAGACCAAGGCGGGGCGGGGGTTCCGGATACGCAGTATTTT. Its protein is CCARDQGGAGVPDTQYF.

The chain uses TRBV25-1 and TRBJ2-5, with D unresolved. V lost 1 base and J lost 2, with 11 bases in between. CDR1 is MGHDK and CDR2 is SYGVNS in the germline V gene. This CDR3 spans 15 amino acids. Written as DNA, the CDR3 is TGTGCCAGCAGTGAATCTAGATGGTCACAAGAGACCCAGTACTTC. The encoded protein is CASSESRWSQETQYF.

This clonotype came up many times. The chain carries TRBV20-1 and TRBJ2-1, with 12 bases matching TRBD2. V lost 0 bases to trimming and J lost 13 bases; unmatched junction nucleotides: 4. CDR1 and CDR2 (germline): DFQATT, SNEGSKA (reference sequence). The CDR3 is made up of 13 amino acids. CDR3 in amino acids: CSARDRTSGIQFF. DNA for the CDR3: TGCAGTGCTAGAGATCGGACTAGCGGGATCCAGTTCTTC.

In its sample, this clonotype was seen many times. The J gene is TRBJ2-1, the V gene TRBV20-1, with 13 bases aligning to TRBD2. The germline V gene has CDR1 DFQATT and CDR2 SNEGSKA (reference sequence). J was trimmed by 7 bases and V by 2 bases; bases with no gene match: 5. CDR3 length: 15 amino acids. DNA of the CDR3: TGCAGTGCTAGACCCTCGACTAGCGGGAGGAATGAGCAGTTCTTC. It translates to CSARPSTSGRNEQFF.

This clonotype has a count of ten or more. The chain links TRBV29-1 to TRBJ2-7; TRBD2 matches 14 bases. The V segment lost 7 bases and the J segment 6 bases; nucleotides outside the gene matches: 8. Germline values: CDR1 SQVTM, CDR2 ANQGSEA. This CDR3 contains 14 residues. Here the CDR3 DNA reads TGCAGCGCTGGGACTAGCGGGAGTGAAGGCGAGCAGTACTTC. Translating it yields CSAGTSGSEGEQYF.